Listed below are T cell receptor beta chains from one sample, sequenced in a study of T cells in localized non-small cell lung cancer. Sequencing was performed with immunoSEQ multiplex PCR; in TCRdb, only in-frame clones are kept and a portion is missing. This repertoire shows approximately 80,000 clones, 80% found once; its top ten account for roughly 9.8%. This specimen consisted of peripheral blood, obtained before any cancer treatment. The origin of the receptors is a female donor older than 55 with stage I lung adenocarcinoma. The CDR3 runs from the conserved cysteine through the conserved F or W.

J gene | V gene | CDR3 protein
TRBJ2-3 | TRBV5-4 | CASSLETTLSTDTQYF
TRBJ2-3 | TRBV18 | CASSPMGLAGGLDTQYF
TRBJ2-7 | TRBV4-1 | CASSQDPKGSLEQYF
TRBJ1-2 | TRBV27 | CASSFLSGEPRGYTF
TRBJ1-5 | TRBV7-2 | CASSWTGSGSQPQHF
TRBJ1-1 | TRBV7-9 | CASSLARGLGAFF
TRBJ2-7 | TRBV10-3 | CAIGEGWNEQYF
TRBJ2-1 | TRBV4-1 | CATAPRQDSGRAWNEQFF
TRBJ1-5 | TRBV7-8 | CASSLAVPGQRSNQPQHF
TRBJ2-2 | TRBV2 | CASMGAVTGELFF
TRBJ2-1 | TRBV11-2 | CASSLELPSNEQFF
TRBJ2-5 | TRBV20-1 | CSAEARTQYF
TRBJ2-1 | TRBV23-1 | CASSQAIGSGRYNEQFF
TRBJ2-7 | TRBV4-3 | CASSHLTGAYEQYF
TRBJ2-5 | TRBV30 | CAWSPRGPKTQYF
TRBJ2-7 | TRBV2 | CASSGRVTGGEQYF
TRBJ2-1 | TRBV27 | CASSPSSGSGYEQFF
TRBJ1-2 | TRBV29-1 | CSVEGRGPTYGYTF
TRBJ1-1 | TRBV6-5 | CASSYEPITEAFF
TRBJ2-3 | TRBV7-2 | CASSLVTTDTQYF
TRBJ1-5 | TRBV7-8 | CASSLAGSWYEQPQHF
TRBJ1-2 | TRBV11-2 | CASSLTRTGSSGYTF
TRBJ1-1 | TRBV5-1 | CASSLEGGGNTEAFF
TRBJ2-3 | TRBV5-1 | CASSQPTDTQYF
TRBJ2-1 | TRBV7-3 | CASSPQGASYNEQFF
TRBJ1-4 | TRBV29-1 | CSVEERQGEKLFF
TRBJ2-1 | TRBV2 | CASLATSLIAEQFF
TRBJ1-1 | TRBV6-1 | CASSERAWDSEAFF
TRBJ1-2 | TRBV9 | CANNPREEANYGYTF
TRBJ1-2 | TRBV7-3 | CASSSLGQGAGGYTF
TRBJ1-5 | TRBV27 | CASSFSGSNQPQHF
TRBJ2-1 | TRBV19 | CASSIVGAGEQFF
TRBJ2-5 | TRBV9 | CASSVGPSRETQYF
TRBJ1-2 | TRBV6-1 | CASSSWGESYTF
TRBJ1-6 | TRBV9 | CASSAGGDSNSPLHF
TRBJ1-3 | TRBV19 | CASRVDRDSGNTIYF
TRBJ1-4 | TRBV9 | CASSGSGLNEKLFF
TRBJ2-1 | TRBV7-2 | CASSPGGNEQFF
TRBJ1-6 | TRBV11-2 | CASSPPYNSPLHF
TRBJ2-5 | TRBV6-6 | CASSYLGRGETQYF
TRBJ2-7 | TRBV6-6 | CASSYSRGLSYEQYF
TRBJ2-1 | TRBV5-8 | CASILRSLAGGSSYNEQFF
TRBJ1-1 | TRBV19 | CASSIRVGSMNTEAFF
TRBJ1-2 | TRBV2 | CASSEGRGANYGYTF
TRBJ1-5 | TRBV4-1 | CASSQDGRARGKPQHF
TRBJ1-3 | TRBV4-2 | CASSQDTGPGNTIYF
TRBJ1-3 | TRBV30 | CAWSVADTIYF
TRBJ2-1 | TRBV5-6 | CASSPRRTSIYEQFF
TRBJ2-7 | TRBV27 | CASSPRLAGDPREQYF
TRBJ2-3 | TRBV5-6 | CASSLVGSTDTQYF
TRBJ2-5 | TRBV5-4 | CASSPTSGRQGETQYF
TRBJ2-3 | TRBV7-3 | CASSPPVADTDTQYF
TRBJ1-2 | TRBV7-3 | CASSPQAGVGGYTF
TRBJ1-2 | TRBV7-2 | CASSTPGQGGWGYTF
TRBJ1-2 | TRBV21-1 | CATLGGARAPYGYTF